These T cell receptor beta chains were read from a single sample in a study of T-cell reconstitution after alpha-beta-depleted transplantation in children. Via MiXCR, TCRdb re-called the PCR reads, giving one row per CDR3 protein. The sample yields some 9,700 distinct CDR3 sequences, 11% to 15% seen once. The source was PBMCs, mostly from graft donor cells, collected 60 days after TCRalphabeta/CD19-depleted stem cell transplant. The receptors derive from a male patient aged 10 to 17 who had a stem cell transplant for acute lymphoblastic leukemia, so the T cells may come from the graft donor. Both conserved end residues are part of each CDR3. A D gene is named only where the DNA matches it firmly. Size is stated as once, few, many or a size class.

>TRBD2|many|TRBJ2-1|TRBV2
CASSVEQRGGRYNEQFF
TGTGCCAGCAGTGTCGAGCAGCGGGGGGGAAGATACAATGAGCAGTTCTTC
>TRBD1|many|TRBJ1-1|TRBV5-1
CASSSTGAEAFF
TGCGCCAGCAGCTCGACAGGGGCCGAGGCTTTCTTT
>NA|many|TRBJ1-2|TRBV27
CASSSAGTLDGYTF
TGTGCCAGCAGTTCTGCCGGGACACTTGATGGCTACACCTTC
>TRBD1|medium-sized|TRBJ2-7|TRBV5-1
CASSPGQGAWEQYF
TGCGCCAGCAGCCCTGGACAGGGGGCGTGGGAGCAGTACTTC
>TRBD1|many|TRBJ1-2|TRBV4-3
CASSQDVSGTGANYGYTF
TGCGCCAGCAGCCAAGATGTGTCCGGGACAGGGGCTAACTATGGCTACACCTTC
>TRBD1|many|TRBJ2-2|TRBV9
CASSVGDSTNTGELFF
TGTGCCAGCAGCGTTGGGGACAGCACGAACACCGGGGAGCTGTTTTTT
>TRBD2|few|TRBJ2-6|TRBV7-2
CASSLVGGVGGANVLTF
TGTGCCAGCAGCTTAGTGGGGGGGGTCGGTGGGGCCAACGTCCTGACTTTC
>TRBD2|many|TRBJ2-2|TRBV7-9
CASSGSGRLTGELFF
TGTGCCAGCAGCGGTAGCGGGAGGCTCACCGGGGAGCTGTTTTTT
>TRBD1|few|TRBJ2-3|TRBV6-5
CASSYSGTGGRDTQYF
TGTGCCAGCAGTTACTCCGGGACAGGGGGAAGGGATACGCAGTATTTT
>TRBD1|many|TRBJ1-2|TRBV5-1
CASSPGTVPNYGYTF
TGCGCCAGCAGCCCAGGGACAGTGCCTAACTATGGCTACACCTTC